The clone carrying this T cell receptor (beta chain) appeared a single time. In the original processing: How many nucleated cells were present was estimated from reference gene primer amplification. TCRdb keeps only in-frame clones here, not all; method: immunoSEQ multiplex PCR. V and J calls and clone size come straight from that table; D and trimming were deduced from the DNA. The table lists fewer than 350,000 clones, 85% to 90% of them singletons. Trimming removed 3 bases from V and 3 bases from J, with 11 bases in between. Germline V gives CDR1 SEHNR, CDR2 FQNEAQ (reference sequence). This CDR3 is 14 amino acids long. This record belongs to a study of blood T cell repertoires in COVID-19.

What was sequenced was PBMCs or T cells enriched from blood (not recorded which). The chain uses TRBV7-9 and TRBJ2-5, with D perhaps TRBD2 (5 bases). The TCR sequence derives from a woman younger than 35 with acute COVID-19. The CDR3 here is CASSFGLLEETQYF. In nucleotides, the CDR3 is TGTGCCAGCAGCTTCGGGCTACTAGAAGAGACCCAGTACTTC.